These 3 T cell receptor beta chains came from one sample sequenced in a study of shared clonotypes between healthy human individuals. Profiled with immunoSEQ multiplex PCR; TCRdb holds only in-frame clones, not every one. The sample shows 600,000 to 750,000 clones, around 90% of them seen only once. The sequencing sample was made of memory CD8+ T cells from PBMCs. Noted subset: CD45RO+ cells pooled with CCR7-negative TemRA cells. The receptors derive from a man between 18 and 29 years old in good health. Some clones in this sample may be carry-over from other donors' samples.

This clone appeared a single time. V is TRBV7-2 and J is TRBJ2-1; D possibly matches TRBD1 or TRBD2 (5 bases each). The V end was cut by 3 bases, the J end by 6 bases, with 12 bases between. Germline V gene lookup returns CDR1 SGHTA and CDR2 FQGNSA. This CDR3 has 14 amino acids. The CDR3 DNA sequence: TGTGCCAGCAGCTTGTGGGGGAACGGCAATGAGCAGTTCTTC. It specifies CASSLWGNGNEQFF.

CDR3 sequence: CASSGLGEKLFF. The CDR3 nucleotides are TGTGCCAGCAGTGGCTTGGGTGAAAAACTGTTTTTT. The J gene is TRBJ1-4, the V gene TRBV11-2; D not certain. Per germline, CDR1 SGHAT and CDR2 FQNNGV. CDR3 size: 12 residues. Trimming removed 6 bases at V and 7 bases at J, with 9 bases between.

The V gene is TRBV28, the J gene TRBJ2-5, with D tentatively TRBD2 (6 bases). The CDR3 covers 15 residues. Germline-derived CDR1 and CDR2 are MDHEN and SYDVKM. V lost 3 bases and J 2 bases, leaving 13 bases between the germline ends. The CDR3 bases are TGTGCCAGCAGTTTGTCGACGGCGGGGCAAGAGACCCAGTACTTC. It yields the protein CASSLSTAGQETQYF.